These T cell receptor beta chains were read from a single sample in a study of blood T cell repertoires in COVID-19. Sequencing was performed with immunoSEQ multiplex PCR; in TCRdb, only in-frame clones are kept and a portion is missing. The table includes about 160,000 clones, under 85% detected once. Specimen: peripheral blood. Every receptor here comes from a man in his sixties or seventies with acute or convalescent COVID-19. Each CDR3 is given with its conserved first and last residue. The D gene is left open where the match is weak. Not every row has a clone size; where given, it reads once, few, many or a size class.

clone_size,d_call,j_call,v_call,cdr3_nt,cdr3_aa
.,TRBD1,TRBJ2-2,TRBV7-9,TGTGCCAGCAGCCCCCGCCCCGGGACAGCGAAGAACACCGGGGAGCTGTTTTTT,CASSPRPGTAKNTGELFF
.,.,TRBJ2-3,TRBV6-1,TGTGCCAGCAGTGACCTACCGGGGGGCAGTGCAGATACGCAGTATTTT,CASSDLPGGSADTQYF
.,.,TRBJ1-4,TRBV18,TGTGCCAGCTCACCCCTTCCAGGGGATTCAACTAATGAAAAACTGTTTTTT,CASSPLPGDSTNEKLFF
.,TRBD1,TRBJ1-1,TRBV3-1/TRBV3-2,TGTGCCAGCAGTCCAGGGGGCAAGAACACTGAAGCTTTCTTT,CASSPGGKNTEAFF
.,.,TRBJ1-1,TRBV4-2,TGTGCCAGCAGCCAAGATCTGGGCAACACTGAAGCTTTCTTT,CASSQDLGNTEAFF
.,TRBD1,TRBJ1-2,TRBV5-1,TGCGCCAGCAGCACTGGACAGGGGGGAATCTATGGCTACACCTTC,CASSTGQGGIYGYTF
.,TRBD1,TRBJ2-2,TRBV9,TGTGCCAGCAGCCCTGGGACAGTTAACACCGGGGAGCTGTTTTTT,CASSPGTVNTGELFF
.,TRBD1,TRBJ1-6,TRBV2,TGTGCCAGCAGTAGAAGGTCTACAGGGGGCGATTCACCCCTCCACTTT,CASSRRSTGGDSPLHF
.,.,TRBJ1-2,TRBV5-6,TGTGCCAGCAGCTTGGAGGGGGATTGGGACTATGGCTACACCTTC,CASSLEGDWDYGYTF
.,.,TRBJ2-7,TRBV5-1,TGCGCCAGCAGCCCACAGGGTACCTACGAGCAGTACTTC,CASSPQGTYEQYF
.,TRBD2,TRBJ2-2,TRBV7-3,TGTGCCAGCAGCCCTGGACTAGCGGGCCACACCGGGGAGCTGTTTTTT,CASSPGLAGHTGELFF
.,TRBD2,TRBJ2-5,TRBV27,TGTGCCAGCAGTTTATTTTCGAGCGGGGGTGAAGAGACCCAGTACTTC,CASSLFSSGGEETQYF
.,TRBD1,TRBJ1-5,TRBV28,TGTGCCAGCAGTTTAGCCAAACAGGGGCTCAGTTTTGGGCCCCAGCATTTT,CASSLAKQGLSFGPQHF
once,.,TRBJ2-5,TRBV5-1,TGCGCCAGCAGCTTGCAGGGGAAACACGGAGAGACCCAGTACTTC,CASSLQGKHGETQYF
once,.,TRBJ2-2,TRBV15,TGTGCCACCAGCAGAGAGCCAGGCAGCCCCGCGAACACCGGGGAGCTGTTTTTT,CATSREPGSPANTGELFF
once,.,TRBJ1-2,TRBV2,TGTGCCAGCAGTGAAGCAAGGCGGGCTAACTATGGCTACACCTTC,CASSEARRANYGYTF
.,TRBD2,TRBJ2-7,TRBV11-3,TGTGCCAGCAGCCCCGAGCGTAGCGGGAGGGCCTACGAGCAGTACTTC,CASSPERSGRAYEQYF
.,.,TRBJ2-2,TRBV7-6,TGTGCCAGCAGCCACAGGGTGGACACCGGGGAGCTGTTTTTT,CASSHRVDTGELFF
.,TRBD1,TRBJ1-1,TRBV29-1,TGCAGCGTAGCAGGGGGTGTCTCTAAGAACACTGAAGCTTTCTTT,CSVAGGVSKNTEAFF
.,.,TRBJ2-5,TRBV29-1,TGCAGCGTTGAAGTCCGGACAGACCCCCAAGAGACCCAGTACTTC,CSVEVRTDPQETQYF
.,.,TRBJ2-7,TRBV14,TGTGCCAGCAGCCTAGTCCCCTACGAGCAGTACTTC,CASSLVPYEQYF
.,TRBD2,TRBJ2-2,TRBV7-6,TGTGCCAGCAGTTTTAGCGGGGCCGACACCGGGGAGCTGTTTTTT,CASSFSGADTGELFF
few,.,TRBJ1-2,TRBV5-4,TGTGCCAGCAGTAACGACGGGAACTATGGCTACACCTTC,CASSNDGNYGYTF
.,.,TRBJ1-1,TRBV6-2/TRBV6-3,TGTGCCAGCAGCCAGTCAGACAGAACCAACACTGAAGCTTTCTTT,CASSQSDRTNTEAFF
.,.,TRBJ1-2,TRBV6-6,TGTGCCAGCAGTTACCGGGAGGTCGAATATGGCTACACCTTC,CASSYREVEYGYTF
.,.,TRBJ2-3,TRBV5-1,TGCGCCAGCAGCTCGACTCCCTTCGGCGGCACAGATACGCAGTATTTT,CASSSTPFGGTDTQYF
.,.,TRBJ2-5,TRBV19,TGTGCCAGTAGTATAGGGGTGGGGCGGGACTCGTTATACTTC,CASSIGVGRDSLYF
.,.,TRBJ1-1,TRBV5-4,TGTGCCAGCAGCTTGGCGGGACACCGAGGGAACACTGAAGCTTTCTTT,CASSLAGHRGNTEAFF
once,TRBD1,TRBJ2-6,TRBV20-1,TGCAGTGCTAGTAACAGGGGGAACTCTGGGGCCAACGTCCTGACTTTC,CSASNRGNSGANVLTF
.,.,TRBJ1-2,TRBV3-1/TRBV3-2,TGTGCCAGCAGCCAAGATGAGCGGCGGCGGTACTATGGCTACACCTTC,CASSQDERRRYYGYTF
.,.,TRBJ1-3,TRBV5-1,TGCGCCAGCAGCTTGGTCCCTGTGGCGGGACTCTCTGGAAACACCATATATTTT,CASSLVPVAGLSGNTIYF
.,.,TRBJ1-4,TRBV19,TGTGCCAGTAGTATGGGCGGAGGCCCAACTAATGAAAAACTGTTTTTT,CASSMGGGPTNEKLFF
.,.,TRBJ1-2,TRBV12-5,TGTGCTAGTGGTTTGTCGGGAGGCGGCTACACCTTC,CASGLSGGGYTF
.,.,TRBJ2-4,TRBV7-9,TGTGCCAGCAGCTTTCCAGGGGAGCTAGCCAAAAACATTCAGTACTTC,CASSFPGELAKNIQYF
.,.,TRBJ2-3,TRBV5-5,TGTGCCAGCAGCTTGGTGGGAGTAAGCACAGATACGCAGTATTTT,CASSLVGVSTDTQYF
.,.,TRBJ1-1,TRBV4-1,TGCGCCAGCAGCCAAGTCGGCGGGATCATGAACACTGAAGCTTTCTTT,CASSQVGGIMNTEAFF
.,TRBD1,TRBJ1-1,TRBV5-1,TGCGCCAGCCAAAGGACAGGGGGTATTCCTGAAGCTTTCTTT,CASQRTGGIPEAFF
.,TRBD1,TRBJ2-2,TRBV5-8,TGTGCCAGCAGCTTGGAGGACAGGGGCTCCGGGGAGCTGTTTTTT,CASSLEDRGSGELFF
.,TRBD1,TRBJ1-5,TRBV5-3,TGTGCCAGAAGCCGGATAGACCACAGGGGCCGCAATCAGCCCCAGCATTTT,CARSRIDHRGRNQPQHF
.,.,TRBJ1-1,TRBV12-3/TRBV12-4,TGTGCCAGCAGCCCCAGGGGCCCTGAAGCTTTCTTT,CASSPRGPEAFF
.,.,TRBJ1-2,TRBV11-2,TGTGCCAGCAGCTTAGACCGTAACAGGGACGGCTACACCTTC,CASSLDRNRDGYTF
.,TRBD1,TRBJ1-1,TRBV4-2,TGTGCCAGCAGCTCCAAGGGGGCCGGTGAAGCTTTCTTT,CASSSKGAGEAFF
.,TRBD2,TRBJ2-1,TRBV24-1,TGTGCCACCAGTGATAGCGGGGGGGCCGGAAATGAGCAGTTCTTC,CATSDSGGAGNEQFF
.,.,TRBJ2-5,TRBV11-2,TGTGCCAGCAGCACCCAACTTGCATTCGAGACCCAGTACTTC,CASSTQLAFETQYF
few,.,TRBJ2-6,TRBV7-2,TGTGCCAGCAGCCGTCAGATCTCTAGAGCCTCTGGGGCCAACGTCCTGACTTTC,CASSRQISRASGANVLTF
.,TRBD2,TRBJ2-3,TRBV10-3,TGTGCCATCAGTGGAGAGCGGGGCAACACAGATACGCAGTATTTT,CAISGERGNTDTQYF
.,TRBD2,TRBJ2-1,TRBV7-2,TGTGCCAGCAAGGGCGGGAGGGCGTACAATGAGCAGTTCTTC,CASKGGRAYNEQFF
.,.,TRBJ1-6,TRBV27,TGTGCCAGCAGGACGGGACATCCCACACAGGATAATTCACCCCTCCACTTT,CASRTGHPTQDNSPLHF
.,TRBD1,TRBJ2-7,TRBV5-1,TGCGCCAGCAGCCCCGGGACAGGGGCCTCGGACGAGCAGTACTTC,CASSPGTGASDEQYF